The source of this T cell receptor (beta chain) is a study of T cell changes during pregnancy in multiple sclerosis. Germline CDR1 reads LNHDA; CDR2 reads SQIVND (reference sequence). The V gene end was trimmed by 11 bases and the J gene end by 0 bases; junction bases not matched to a gene: 5. CDR3 length equals 13 residues. Sequencing used immunoSEQ multiplex PCR; TCRdb keeps in-frame clones, though not all of them. This sample has approximately 43,000 clones; 90% occur once, and the top ten carry over 8%. The clonotype comes from a female donor with multiple sclerosis, enrolled in a pregnancy study. The sample here was CD8+ T cells from peripheral blood mononuclear cells, taken in the first trimester of pregnancy. This chain uses TRBV19 with TRBJ2-3; 7 bases map to TRBD1. The CDR3 sequence is CASGTASTDTQYF. The CDR3 DNA is TGTGCCTCCGGGACAGCTAGCACAGATACGCAGTATTTT.